This T cell receptor beta chain was observed in a study of T cells in Graves' hyperthyroidism and ophthalmopathy. Notes on the study in general: Blood also showed most of the thyroid clonotypes that were expanded above 0.001.

This CDR3 has 15 residues. V lost 0 bases, J lost 1 base, and 3 bases stayed unmatched. Looked up from germline, CDR1 is MNHNY and CDR2 is SVGAGI (reference sequence). The sample holds many counts of this clonotype. Its antigen is unknown. The diagnoses drew upon clinical symptoms, serum thyroxine and TRAb, thyroid ultrasound and orbital computed tomography. From RNA transcripts, TCR beta CDR3 regions were amplified. HTBI primers were the set used in a first-round RT-PCR of the TCR CDR3. TCRdb recomputed calls from the multiplex PCR reads with MiXCR, one row per CDR3 protein. The sample records 390,000 or so distinct CDR3 sequences, 14% to 15% being singletons.

Sequenced: blood. The receptor was isolated from a man aged 18 to 29 with Graves' ophthalmopathy. This chain uses TRBV6-6 with TRBJ2-7, with 7 bases fitting TRBD1. The CDR3 spells CASSYSGGQSYEQYF. CDR3 coding DNA: TGTGCCAGCAGTTACTCAGGGGGCCAATCCTACGAGCAGTACTTC.